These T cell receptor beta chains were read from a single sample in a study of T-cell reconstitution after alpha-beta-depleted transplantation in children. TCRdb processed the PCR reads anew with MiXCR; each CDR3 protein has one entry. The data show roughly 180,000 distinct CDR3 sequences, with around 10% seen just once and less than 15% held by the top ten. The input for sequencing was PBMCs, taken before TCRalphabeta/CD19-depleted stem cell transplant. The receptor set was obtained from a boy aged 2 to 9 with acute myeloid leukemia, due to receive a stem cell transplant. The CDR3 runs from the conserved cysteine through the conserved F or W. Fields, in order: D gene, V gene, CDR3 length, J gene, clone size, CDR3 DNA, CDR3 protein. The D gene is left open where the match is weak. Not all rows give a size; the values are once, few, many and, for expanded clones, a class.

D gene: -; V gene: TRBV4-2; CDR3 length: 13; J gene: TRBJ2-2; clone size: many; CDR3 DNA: TGTGCCAGCAGTCGGGGAAACACCGGGGAGCTGTTTTTT; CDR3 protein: CASSRGNTGELFF
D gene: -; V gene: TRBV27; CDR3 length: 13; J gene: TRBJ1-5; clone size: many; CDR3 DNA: TGTGCCAGCAGTTTATCCCCCCTTCAGCCCCAGCATTTT; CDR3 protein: CASSLSPLQPQHF
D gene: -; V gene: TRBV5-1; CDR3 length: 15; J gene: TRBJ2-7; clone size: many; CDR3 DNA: TGCGCCAGCAGCCGAGGGGTGCTTGCCTCCTACGAGCAGTACTTC; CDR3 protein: CASSRGVLASYEQYF
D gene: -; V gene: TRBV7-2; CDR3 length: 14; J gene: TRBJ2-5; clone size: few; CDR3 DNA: TGTGCCAGCAGCTTTACAGCATTCCAAGAGACCCAGTACTTC; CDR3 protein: CASSFTAFQETQYF
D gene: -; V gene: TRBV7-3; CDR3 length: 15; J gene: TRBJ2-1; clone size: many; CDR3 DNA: TGTGCCAGCAGCCTAGGACAGACCCTAGGCAATGAGCAGTTCTTC; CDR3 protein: CASSLGQTLGNEQFF
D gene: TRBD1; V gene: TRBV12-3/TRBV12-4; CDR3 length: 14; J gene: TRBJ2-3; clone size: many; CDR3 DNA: TGTGCCAGCAGGGACAGGGGGAGCACAGATACGCAGTATTTT; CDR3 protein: CASRDRGSTDTQYF
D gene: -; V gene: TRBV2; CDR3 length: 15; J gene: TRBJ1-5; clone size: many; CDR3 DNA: TGTGCCAGCATGAGCGGGGGACCCACCAATCAGCCCCAGCATTTT; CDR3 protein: CASMSGGPTNQPQHF
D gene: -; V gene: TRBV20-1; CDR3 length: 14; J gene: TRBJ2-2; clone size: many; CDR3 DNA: TGCAGTGCCGGGACGCCCTTAAACACCGGGGAGCTGTTTTTT; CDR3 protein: CSAGTPLNTGELFF
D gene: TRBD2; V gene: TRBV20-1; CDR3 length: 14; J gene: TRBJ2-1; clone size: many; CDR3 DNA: TGCAGTGCTGTCTCCGGGACTAGCCGCGGTGAGCAGTTCTTC; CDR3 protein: CSAVSGTSRGEQFF
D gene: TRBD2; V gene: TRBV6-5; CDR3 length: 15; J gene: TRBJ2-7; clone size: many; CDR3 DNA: TGTGCCAGCAGTTATGTCCTAGCGGGGGGCTACGAGCAGTACTTC; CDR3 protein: CASSYVLAGGYEQYF
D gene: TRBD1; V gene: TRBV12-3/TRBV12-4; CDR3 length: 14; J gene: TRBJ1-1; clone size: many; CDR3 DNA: TGTGCCAGCAACCCGACAGGGCCGAGCACTGAAGCTTTCTTT; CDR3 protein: CASNPTGPSTEAFF
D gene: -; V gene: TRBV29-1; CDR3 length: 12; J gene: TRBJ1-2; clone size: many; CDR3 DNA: TGCAGCGCCTCCGGGACATCGGATGGCTACACCTTC; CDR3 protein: CSASGTSDGYTF
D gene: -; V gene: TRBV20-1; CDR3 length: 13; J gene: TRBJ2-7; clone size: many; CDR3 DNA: TGCAGTGGGTCGGTTAGCGGAACCTACGAGCAGTACTTC; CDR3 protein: CSGSVSGTYEQYF
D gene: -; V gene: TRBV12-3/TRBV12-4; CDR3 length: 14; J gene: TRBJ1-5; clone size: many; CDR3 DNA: TGTGCCAGCAGTTATAGCCTTGGCAATCAGCCCCAGCATTTT; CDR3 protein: CASSYSLGNQPQHF
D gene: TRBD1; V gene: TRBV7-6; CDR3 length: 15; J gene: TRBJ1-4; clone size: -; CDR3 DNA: TGTGCCAGCAGCATCGGGACAGGTCGAAATGAAAAACTGTTTTTT; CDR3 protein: CASSIGTGRNEKLFF
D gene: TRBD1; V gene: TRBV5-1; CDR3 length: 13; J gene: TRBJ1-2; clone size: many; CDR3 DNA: TGCGCCAGCAGCTTGGGGACAGGGTATGGCTACACCTTC; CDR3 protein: CASSLGTGYGYTF
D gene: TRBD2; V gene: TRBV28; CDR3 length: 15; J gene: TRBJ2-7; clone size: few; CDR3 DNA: TGTGCCAGCAGAGACACTGGGACTAGCCCGATCGAGCAGTACTTC; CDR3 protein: CASRDTGTSPIEQYF
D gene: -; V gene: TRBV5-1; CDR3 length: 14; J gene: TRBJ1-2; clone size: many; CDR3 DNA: TGCGCCAGCAGCCCCGGACAGTCTTTCTATGGCTACACCTTC; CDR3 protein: CASSPGQSFYGYTF
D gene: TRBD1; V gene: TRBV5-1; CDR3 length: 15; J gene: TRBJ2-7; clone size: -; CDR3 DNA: TGCGCCAGCAGCTTGGGGCAGGGGGACTCCTACGAGCAGTACTTC; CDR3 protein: CASSLGQGDSYEQYF
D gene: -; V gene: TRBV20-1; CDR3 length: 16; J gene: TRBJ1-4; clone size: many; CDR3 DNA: TGCAGTGCTAGAGCCGGAGGAGCGCAGTTCAATGAAAAACTGTTTTTT; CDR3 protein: CSARAGGAQFNEKLFF
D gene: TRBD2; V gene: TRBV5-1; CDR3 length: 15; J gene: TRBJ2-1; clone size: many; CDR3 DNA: TGCGCCAGCAGCCGGGGTAGCGGGAGTGAAAATGAGCAGTTCTTC; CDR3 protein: CASSRGSGSENEQFF
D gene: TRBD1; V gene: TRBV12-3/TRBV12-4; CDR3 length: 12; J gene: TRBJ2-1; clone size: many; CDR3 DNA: TGTGCCAGCAGTGACAGGGTAGGCGAGCAGTTCTTC; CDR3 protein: CASSDRVGEQFF
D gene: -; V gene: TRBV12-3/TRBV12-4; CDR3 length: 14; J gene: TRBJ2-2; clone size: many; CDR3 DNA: TGTGCCAGCAGCCCAAGGACGCGTACCGGGGAGCTGTTTTTT; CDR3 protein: CASSPRTRTGELFF
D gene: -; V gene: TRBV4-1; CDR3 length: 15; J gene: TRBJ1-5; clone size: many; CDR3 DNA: TGCGCCAGCAGCCAAGAAGGTTGGGGGAATCAGCCCCAGCATTTT; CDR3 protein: CASSQEGWGNQPQHF
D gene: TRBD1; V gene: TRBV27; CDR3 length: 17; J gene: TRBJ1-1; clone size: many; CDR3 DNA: TGTGCCAGCAGTACCAACAGGGGTCTTTGGCAACGCACTGAAGCTTTCTTT; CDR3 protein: CASSTNRGLWQRTEAFF
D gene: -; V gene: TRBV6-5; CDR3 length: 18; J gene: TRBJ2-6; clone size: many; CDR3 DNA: TGTGCCAGCAGTCACAGGACAGGGAGGGCCTCTGGGGCCAACGTCCTGACTTTC; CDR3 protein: CASSHRTGRASGANVLTF
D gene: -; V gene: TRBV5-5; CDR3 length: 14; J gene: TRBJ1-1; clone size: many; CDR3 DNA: TGTGCCAGCAGCTTGGCTACAGGTAACACTGAAGCTTTCTTT; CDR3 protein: CASSLATGNTEAFF
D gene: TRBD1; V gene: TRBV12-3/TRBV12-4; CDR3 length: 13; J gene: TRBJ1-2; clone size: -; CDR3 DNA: TGTGCCAGCAAGAAGACGCAGGGGGCCGGCTACACCTTC; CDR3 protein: CASKKTQGAGYTF
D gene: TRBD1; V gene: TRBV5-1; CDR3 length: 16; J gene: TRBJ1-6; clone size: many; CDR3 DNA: TGCGCCAGCAGCTTGGGTATTAACAGGGGTGGTTCACCCCTCCACTTT; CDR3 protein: CASSLGINRGGSPLHF
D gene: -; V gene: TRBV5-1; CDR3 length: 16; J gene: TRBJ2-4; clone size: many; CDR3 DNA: TGCGCCAGCAGCCCGGACAGTACCTTAGCCAAAAACATTCAGTACTTC; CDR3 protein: CASSPDSTLAKNIQYF
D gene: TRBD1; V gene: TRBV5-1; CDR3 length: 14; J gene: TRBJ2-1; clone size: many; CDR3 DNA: TGCGCCACCAAGCCAGGGGGCACTTACAATGAGCAGTTCTTC; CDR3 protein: CATKPGGTYNEQFF
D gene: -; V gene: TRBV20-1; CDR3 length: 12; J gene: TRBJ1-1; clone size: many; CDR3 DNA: TGCAGTCAATTCGGACATCTCCCTGAAGCTTTCTTT; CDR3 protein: CSQFGHLPEAFF
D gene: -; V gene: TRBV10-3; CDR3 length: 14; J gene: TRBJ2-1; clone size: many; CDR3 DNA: TGTGCCATCGGAGCCACTAGCTCCTACAATGAGCAGTTCTTC; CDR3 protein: CAIGATSSYNEQFF
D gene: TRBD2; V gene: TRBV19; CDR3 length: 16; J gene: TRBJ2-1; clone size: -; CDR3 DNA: TGTGCCAGTGGGGGCGGGGGGAGCGATCCCTACAATGAGCAGTTCTTC; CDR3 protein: CASGGGGSDPYNEQFF
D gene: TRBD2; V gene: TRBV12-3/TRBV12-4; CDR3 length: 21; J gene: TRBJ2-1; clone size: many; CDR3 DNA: TGTGCCAGCAGCTTAAGAAGTACCGGGACTAGCGGGAGGAACGACTACAATGAGCAGTTCTTC; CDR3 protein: CASSLRSTGTSGRNDYNEQFF
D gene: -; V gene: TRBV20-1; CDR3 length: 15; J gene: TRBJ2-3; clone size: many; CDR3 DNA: TGCAGTGCTAGAGACCCTGATAGCGGCGCAGTTCCGCAGTATTTT; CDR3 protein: CSARDPDSGAVPQYF
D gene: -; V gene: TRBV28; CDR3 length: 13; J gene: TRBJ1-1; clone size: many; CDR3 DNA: TGTGCCAGCAGTTACGACGGACCCAGTCTAGCTTTCTTT; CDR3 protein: CASSYDGPSLAFF